This TCR beta chain emerged from a study of Graves' ophthalmopathy and Graves' hyperthyroidism. Study results and limitations: Ophthalmopathy cases were distinguished from stable hyperthyroidism by a 13-signature model, reaching approximately 88% sensitivity and around 80% specificity.

This clonotype was detected ten times or more. Its antigen remains unknown. As the template, RNA transcripts were used to amplify TCR beta CDR3 regions. The first round was an RT-PCR with HTBI primers, and the second round was a multiplex PCR. TCRdb re-called the multiplex PCR reads with MiXCR, one entry per CDR3 protein. The data contain about half a million distinct CDR3 sequences, around 14% of them seen just once; the ten biggest clones take up 8% to 10%. The V end lost 3 bases, the J end lost 2 bases, and 8 bases lay between the germline ends. This CDR3 has 13 residues. CDR1 SGHAT and CDR2 FQNNGV come from the germline V gene. Moderate-to-severe activity, with CAS ≥3, NOSPECS ≥4 and duration under 3 months, characterized the donors with ophthalmopathy. Patients with other autoimmune diseases, uncontrolled infections, pregnancy or lactation were excluded. The PBMCs had their origin in roughly 10 ml of fresh peripheral blood.

This sequence joins TRBV11-2 and TRBJ2-7, with D perhaps matching TRBD2 (5 bases). The sample consisted of blood. This TCR derives from a woman aged 30 to 39 with Graves' ophthalmopathy. The CDR3 coding sequence is TGTGCCAGCAGCTTGAAGCGGACCTACGAGCAGTACTTC. Its translation is CASSLKRTYEQYF.